The rows below give T cell receptor beta chains drawn from one sample of a study of blood T cell repertoires in COVID-19. TCRdb's table, derived via immunoSEQ multiplex PCR, lists solely in-frame clones and lacks some. Of roughly 180,000 clones listed, less than 85% are singletons. Sequenced: peripheral blood. These receptors were taken from a human donor in a cohort sampled during active COVID-19. The CDR3 runs from the conserved cysteine through the conserved F or W. Fields, in order: CDR3 protein, CDR3 DNA, J gene, V gene, D gene, clone size. D genes are given only for firm matches. Some rows mark clone size as missing; the rest say once, few, many or name a class of expanded clone.

CASSIRWEAYEQYF | TGTGCCAGTAGTATAAGGTGGGAGGCCTACGAGCAGTACTTC | TRBJ2-7 | TRBV19 | NA | NA
CASSPPPGGNTEAFF | TGTGCCAGCTCACCACCCCCAGGAGGAAACACTGAAGCTTTCTTT | TRBJ1-1 | TRBV18 | NA | NA
CASSQGTGPYEQYF | TGTGCCAGCAGCCAAGGGACAGGGCCCTACGAGCAGTACTTC | TRBJ2-7 | TRBV2 | TRBD1 | NA
CASSRGQGNEQYF | TGTGCCAGCAGTAGGGGACAGGGCAACGAGCAGTACTTC | TRBJ2-7 | TRBV2 | TRBD1 | NA
CASSQDPPHYEQYF | TGCGCCAGCAGCCAAGATCCCCCACATTACGAGCAGTACTTC | TRBJ2-7 | TRBV4-1 | NA | NA
CASSQDYDRLNTEAFF | TGTGCCAGCAGCCAAGATTACGACAGACTTAACACTGAAGCTTTCTTT | TRBJ1-1 | TRBV3-1/TRBV3-2 | NA | NA
CASSESGRPYEQYF | TGCGCCAGCAGTGAGTCGGGGCGGCCCTACGAGCAGTACTTC | TRBJ2-7 | TRBV10-1 | NA | NA
CASSPGSGGYEQYF | TGTGCCAGCAGCCCAGGTAGCGGGGGCTACGAGCAGTACTTC | TRBJ2-7 | TRBV7-6 | TRBD2 | NA
CASSFRLQETQYF | TGCGCCAGCAGCTTTCGACTCCAAGAGACCCAGTACTTC | TRBJ2-5 | TRBV5-1 | NA | NA
CASSRRLAGGPWNEQYF | TGTGCCAGCAGCCGGAGACTAGCGGGGGGGCCCTGGAACGAGCAGTACTTC | TRBJ2-7 | TRBV11-2 | TRBD2 | NA
CASSEGGRYDTEAFF | TGTGCCAGCAGTGAGGGAGGGAGGTATGACACTGAAGCTTTCTTT | TRBJ1-1 | TRBV6-1 | NA | NA
CASSEFDGTGDGYTF | TGTGCCAGCAGTGAATTCGACGGGACAGGGGATGGCTACACCTTC | TRBJ1-2 | TRBV2 | TRBD1 | NA
CATYRGTSGELFF | TGCGCAACCTATAGGGGGACTAGCGGGGAGCTGTTTTTT | TRBJ2-2 | TRBV10-1 | TRBD2 | NA
CSVLAGASGGRNEQFF | TGCAGCGTTCTTGCAGGGGCTAGCGGGGGCAGGAATGAGCAGTTCTTC | TRBJ2-1 | TRBV29-1 | TRBD2 | NA
CASSQERSGGSEKLFF | TGCGCCAGCAGCCAAGAAAGGAGCGGGGGTTCTGAAAAACTGTTTTTT | TRBJ1-4 | TRBV4-1 | NA | NA
CASSIGQGNYGYTF | TGTGCCAGTAGTATCGGCCAGGGGAACTATGGCTACACCTTC | TRBJ1-2 | TRBV19 | NA | NA
CASSLGSGLKEAFF | TGTGCCAGCAGTTTGGGGAGCGGACTCAAAGAAGCTTTCTTT | TRBJ1-1 | TRBV27 | NA | NA
CASSPEQSLSYNEQFF | TGTGCCAGCTCACCCGAACAGTCCCTCTCCTACAATGAGCAGTTCTTC | TRBJ2-1 | TRBV18 | NA | NA
CASGFPAGSGNTIYF | TGTGCTAGTGGTTTCCCGGCGGGCTCTGGAAACACCATATATTTT | TRBJ1-3 | TRBV12-5 | NA | NA
CASSQEPGTGAASEKLFF | TGTGCCAGCAGCCAAGAACCCGGGACAGGGGCGGCCAGTGAAAAACTGTTTTTT | TRBJ1-4 | TRBV4-2 | TRBD1 | NA
CASSILPGQGTSSNQPQHF | TGTGCCAGTAGTATTTTGCCGGGACAAGGGACCTCAAGCAATCAGCCCCAGCATTTT | TRBJ1-5 | TRBV19 | NA | NA
CSAQGGPGNQPQHF | TGCAGCGCCCAAGGAGGGCCGGGCAATCAGCCCCAGCATTTT | TRBJ1-5 | TRBV29-1 | NA | NA
CASSESPGGSYGYTF | TGCGCCAGCAGTGAGTCCCCAGGGGGCTCCTATGGCTACACCTTC | TRBJ1-2 | TRBV10-2 | TRBD1 | medium-sized
CASSPGGSYTGELFF | TGTGCCAGCAGCCCGGGGGGGAGTTACACCGGGGAGCTGTTTTTT | TRBJ2-2 | TRBV9 | TRBD2 | NA
CASSLGTPNTEAFF | TGTGCCAGCAGCTTAGGAACACCGAACACTGAAGCTTTCTTT | TRBJ1-1 | TRBV7-9 | NA | NA
CASSFTGPTISGANVLTF | TGTGCCAGCAGCTTTACAGGGCCTACAATCTCTGGGGCCAACGTCCTGACTTTC | TRBJ2-6 | TRBV13 | NA | NA
CASSDRQTFYEQYF | TGTGCCAGCAGCGACCGACAGACTTTCTACGAGCAGTACTTC | TRBJ2-7 | TRBV9 | NA | NA
CASSVRQGNTGELFF | TGTGCCAGCAGCGTAAGGCAGGGTAACACCGGGGAGCTGTTTTTT | TRBJ2-2 | TRBV9 | NA | NA
CASRPQQGNEQFF | TGTGCCAGTAGACCCCAGCAGGGGAATGAGCAGTTCTTC | TRBJ2-1 | TRBV19 | NA | few
CASSGGTGGLGYNEQFF | TGTGCCAGCAGTGGGGGAACAGGGGGGTTAGGATACAATGAGCAGTTCTTC | TRBJ2-1 | TRBV27 | TRBD1 | NA
CASSPADREVHNEQFF | TGTGCCAGCAGTCCAGCGGACAGGGAGGTTCACAATGAGCAGTTCTTC | TRBJ2-1 | TRBV27 | TRBD1 | NA
CAISPSSGGVVDEQFF | TGTGCCATCAGCCCCTCAAGCGGGGGGGTGGTAGATGAGCAGTTCTTC | TRBJ2-1 | TRBV10-3 | TRBD2 | NA
CASSEHNEKLFF | TGTGCCAGCAGTGAACATAATGAAAAACTGTTTTTT | TRBJ1-4 | TRBV25-1 | NA | NA
CASSVNILKAGDLTSTDTQYF | TGTGCCAGCAGCGTTAACATTCTAAAGGCAGGGGACCTTACTAGCACAGATACGCAGTATTTT | TRBJ2-3 | TRBV9 | NA | NA
CASRQGALYEQYF | TGTGCCAGCAGGCAGGGGGCGCTGTACGAGCAGTACTTC | TRBJ2-7 | TRBV5-6 | TRBD1 | NA
CASSRDYHTQYF | TGTGCCAGCTCACGGGACTACCATACGCAGTATTTT | TRBJ2-3 | TRBV11-3 | TRBD2 | NA
CASSLSFSGNTIYF | TGTGCCAGCAGCTTATCGTTCTCTGGAAACACCATATATTTT | TRBJ1-3 | TRBV11-1 | NA | once
CASSATGAAFF | TGTGCCAGCAGCGCAACAGGGGCAGCTTTCTTT | TRBJ1-1 | TRBV7-9 | TRBD1 | NA
CASSFTGGRNTEAFF | TGTGCCAGCAGCTTCACAGGGGGGAGGAACACTGAAGCTTTCTTT | TRBJ1-1 | TRBV5-4 | TRBD1 | few
CSVEGSSSGGFYEQYF | TGCAGCGTTGAAGGGTCGTCTAGCGGGGGATTTTACGAGCAGTACTTC | TRBJ2-7 | TRBV29-1 | TRBD2 | NA